This note documents a single T cell receptor (beta chain) sequence. Antigen: not known. Repertoires were generated with immunoSEQ multiplex PCR, while TCRdb's copy carries only in-frame clones and drops some. The repertoire holds under 300,000 clones, with roughly 80% as singletons. The source of the sample is a study of Tregs in tolerant kidney transplant recipients. Regarding the study as a whole: Biological reproducibility was not directly addressed in this study. Tregs expanded with activated donor B cells seemed most donor-specific. Validation in larger populations is needed because few patients were studied.

The V gene's germline CDR1 is MNHEY and CDR2 SMNVEV (reference sequence). The CDR3 length is 15 residues. The V and J ends lost 2 bases and 2 bases respectively, with 9 bases between them. Source material: CD4+ T cells from blood. The clonotype was recovered from a human donor in good health. V usage is TRBV27 and J usage is TRBJ2-2; no firm D call. CDR3 DNA sequence: TGTGCCAGCAGTTTACAACCGATCAACACCGGGGAGCTGTTTTTT. As protein: CASSLQPINTGELFF.